This T cell receptor beta chain stems from a study of CD8 T cells in ankylosing spondylitis. Whole-study findings and limits: Disease-linked clones bore a CD8+ phenotype and were relatively rare in peripheral blood. Reportedly, significant enrichment of disease-linked clones occurred in matched ankylosing spondylitis synovial fluid. Made up of about eight highly homologous variants, a TCR beta motif appeared characteristic of ankylosing spondylitis blood. In reactive arthritis synovial fluid and blood, some motif variants had been reported before.

The CDR3 is 15 residues long. V dropped 3 bases and J dropped 0 bases, with 11 bases sitting between them. The germline V gene encodes CDR1 SGHRS and CDR2 YFSETQ. Making the TCR beta libraries involved quantitative 5'-RACE with molecular barcodes. TCRdb recomputed calls from the 5' RACE reads with MiXCR, one row per CDR3 protein. The sample contains hundreds of thousands of distinct CDR3 sequences, 10% to 15% of which appear only once. This clonotype has just a few counts. Antigen: not known. Sequences were obtained from blood, either unsorted or a sorted T cell fraction (not recorded which). The clonotype was recovered from a male donor with ankylosing spondylitis. This chain joins TRBV5-1 and TRBJ2-3; D possibly corresponds to TRBD1 (6 bases). Here the CDR3 reads CASSSTGSSTDTQYF. The CDR3, as DNA: TGCGCCAGCAGCTCAACAGGGTCGAGCACAGATACGCAGTATTTT. The complete variable domain, with remaining parts taken from reference TRBV5-1 and TRBJ2-3, reads KAGVTQTPRYLIKTRGQQVTLSCSPISGHRSVSWYQQTPGQGLQFLFEYFSETQRNKGNFPGRFSGRQFSNSRSEMNVSTLELGDSALYLCASSSTGSSTDTQYFGPGTRLTVL.